A single sample is the source of the 12 T cell receptor beta chains below, sequenced in a study of cytotoxic CD8 clonotypes in ibrutinib-treated CLL. Profiled with immunoSEQ multiplex PCR; TCRdb holds only in-frame clones, not every one. The sample has around 310,000 clones; just under 80% are singletons. The sample consisted of PBMCs, taken before ibrutinib treatment. The source of these receptors is a human donor with chronic lymphocytic leukemia.

This clone was observed once. This rearrangement joins TRBV28 to TRBJ1-2, with D hard to call. The CDR3 totals 13 residues. CDR1 MDHEN and CDR2 SYDVKM come from the germline V gene. The V end was cut by 2 bases, the J end by 7 bases, with 11 bases between. CDR3 nucleotide sequence: TGTGCCAGCAGTTTACCCCACCTGTCTGGCTACACCTTC. Residues: CASSLPHLSGYTF.

This rearrangement joins TRBV27 to TRBJ2-2, with a possible D match to TRBD2 (6 bases). The germline V gene has CDR1 MNHEY and CDR2 SMNVEV (reference sequence). This CDR3 region has 12 residues. V was shortened by 7 bases and J by 4 bases, with 7 bases between the two germline ends. The CDR3 region has the DNA TGTGCCAGCATGGGGGGCACCGGGGAGCTGTTTTTT. This translates into CASMGGTGELFF.

This chain links TRBV13 with TRBJ2-3, with D perhaps assigned TRBD1 or TRBD2 (5 bases each). The V gene's germline CDR1 is PRHDT and CDR2 FYEKMQ (reference sequence). This CDR3 is 17 amino acids long. The V end was cut by 5 bases, the J end by 0 bases, with 18 bases between. This chain's CDR3 is CASSPIRGTTSTDTQYF. The CDR3 nucleotides read TGTGCCAGCAGCCCTATCCGAGGGACCACTAGCACAGATACGCAGTATTTT.

V and J are TRBV5-4 and TRBJ2-1; TRBD2 aligns across 10 bases. Germline-derived CDR1 and CDR2 are SGHNT and YYREEE (reference sequence). V shed 0 bases, J shed 1 base, and the junction held 1 base outside the gene matches. CDR3 size: 16 residues. In DNA form, the CDR3 reads TGTGCCAGCAGCTTGGGACTAGCGGGTTCCTACAATGAGCAGTTCTTC. Residues: CASSLGLAGSYNEQFF. The full variable domain, with the rest looked up from reference TRBV5-4 and TRBJ2-1, is ETGVTQSPTHLIKTRGQQVTLRCSSQSGHNTVSWYQQALGQGPQFIFQYYREEENGRGNFPPRFSGLQFPNYSSELNVNALELDDSALYLCASSLGLAGSYNEQFFGPGTRLTVL.

The genes are TRBV9 and TRBJ2-3; D is unclear. This CDR3 region has 17 residues. Germline CDR1 reads SGDLS; CDR2 reads YYNGEE. The germline V and J ends were trimmed by 0 bases and 0 bases, with 14 bases remaining between them. The CDR3 region has the DNA TGTGCCAGCAGCGTAGCTTGGGCTTCCGGGAGCACAGATACGCAGTATTTT. This sequence encodes CASSVAWASGSTDTQYF.

This chain uses TRBV4-2 with TRBJ2-2; D not certain. CDR3 length: 13 amino acids. V lost 1 base to trimming and J lost 5 bases, with 5 bases between them. Germline CDR1 reads LGHNA; CDR2 reads YNFKEQ. The CDR3 region has the DNA TGTGCCAGCAGCCAAGTTGGGACCGGGGAGCTGTTTTTT. As protein: CASSQVGTGELFF.

This chain joins TRBV2 and TRBJ2-1; no clear D gene. This CDR3 spans 13 amino acids. V lost 5 bases and J lost 12, with 17 bases in between. The germline V gene has CDR1 SNHLY and CDR2 FYNNEI. The CDR3 spells CASSPTGPRGQFF. The CDR3 DNA reads TGTGCCAGCAGTCCTACCGGCCCCCGAGGGCAGTTCTTC.

V and J are TRBV10-2 and TRBJ2-1; 8 nucleotides line up with TRBD2. V lost 5 bases and J lost 4; bases outside the gene matches: 7. Germline-derived CDR1 and CDR2 are WSHSY and SAAADI. The CDR3 extends over 15 amino acids. The CDR3 reads CASSPPGLEYNEQFF. CDR3 nucleotides: TGCGCCAGCAGTCCTCCGGGACTAGAATACAATGAGCAGTTCTTC.

The V and J genes are TRBV18 and TRBJ2-2; D is unclear. Germline loops: CDR1 KGHSH, CDR2 LQKENI. V was shortened by 3 bases and J by 4 bases, with 12 bases between the two germline ends. The CDR3 is 15 amino acids. The CDR3 coding sequence is TGTGCCAGCTCACCGAATTCCGACGCCACCGGGGAGCTGTTTTTT. It specifies CASSPNSDATGELFF.

The genes are TRBV5-1 and TRBJ2-7; no clear D gene. CDR1 is SGHRS, CDR2 YFSETQ, per germline. Trimming stripped 0 bases from V and 2 bases from J, with 9 bases between. The CDR3 length is 14 residues. The CDR3: CASSLAAGTYEQYF. CDR3 bases: TGCGCCAGCAGCTTGGCTGCAGGAACCTACGAGCAGTACTTC.

Remarks on this clone: The sample has other DNA sequences that encode this CDR3 too. The rearrangement links TRBV6-5 to TRBJ2-7, with D hard to call. Trimming removed 0 bases from V and 1 base from J, with 7 bases in between. Germline V gives CDR1 MNHEY, CDR2 SVGAGI. The CDR3 spans 14 residues. In DNA, the CDR3 is TGTGCCAGCAGTTACTCACCTGCGTCCTACGAGCAGTACTTC. This codes for CASSYSPASYEQYF.

This clone was seen once. The CDR3 here is CAWTSKDDIPTTEAFF. In nucleotides, the CDR3 is TGTGCCTGGACGAGTAAAGACGACATCCCCACCACTGAAGCTTTCTTT. The rearrangement uses TRBV30 and TRBJ1-1, with D unresolved. Trimming removed 4 bases from V and 4 bases from J, with 22 bases in between. The CDR3 length is 16 residues. Germline lookup yields CDR1 GTSNPN and CDR2 SVGIG (reference sequence).